This T cell receptor beta chain was identified during a study of siplizumab effects on memory and regulatory T cells. There are 17 residues in the CDR3. Germline lookup yields CDR1 KGHSH and CDR2 LQKENI. The ends were cut back, 3 bases at V and 1 base at J, with 16 bases in the middle. Profiling relied on immunoSEQ multiplex PCR, and the TCRdb table lists in-frame clones only, not all of them. The table has about 100,000 clones, 75% to 95% seen once; the top ten hold roughly 2.7%. The receptor's source is a human donor in good health. Some clones in this sample may be carry-over from other donors' samples. Sequenced input: CD4+ T cells sorted from blood. This chain connects TRBV18 to TRBJ1-5; maybe TRBD1 (5 bases). CDR3 loop: CASSPRPGGMSNQPQHF. The CDR3 DNA reads as TGTGCCAGCTCACCGCGTCCCGGGGGGATGAGCAATCAGCCCCAGCATTTT.